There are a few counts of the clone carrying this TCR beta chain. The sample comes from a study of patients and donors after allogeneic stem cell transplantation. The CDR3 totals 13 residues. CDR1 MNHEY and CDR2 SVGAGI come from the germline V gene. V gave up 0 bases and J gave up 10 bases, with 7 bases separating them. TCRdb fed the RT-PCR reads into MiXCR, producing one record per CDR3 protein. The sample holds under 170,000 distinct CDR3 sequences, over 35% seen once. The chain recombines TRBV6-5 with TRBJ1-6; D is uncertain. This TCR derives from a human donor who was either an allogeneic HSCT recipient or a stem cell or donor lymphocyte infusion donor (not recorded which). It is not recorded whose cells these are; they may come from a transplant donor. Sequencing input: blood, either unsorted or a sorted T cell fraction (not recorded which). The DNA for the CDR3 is TGTGCCAGCAGTTACTCTCTGATATCACCCCTCCACTTT. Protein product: CASSYSLISPLHF.